This T cell receptor (beta chain) was recorded in a study of tumor and adjacent non-tumor tissue in lung cancer. In the study overall: Histology: about a dozen adenocarcinoma, a couple of squamous cell carcinoma, 1 small cell lung cancer.

About this clonotype: Antigen: not known.

The template was RNA from unsorted bulk tissue. Chemotherapy-naive patients with new lung cancer underwent thoracic surgery in China, August–November 2014. A modified ARM-PCR protocol with three rounds of nested PCR amplified TCRbeta. Each CDR3 protein is one row after TCRdb ran MiXCR on the multiplex PCR reads. Among some 120,000 distinct CDR3 sequences listed, around three fifths were seen once. Study observations and caveats: Top 100 clones took a larger repertoire share in normal lung. Significantly higher TCR diversity was found in tumor than normal lung.

CDR3 length: 16 residues. The germline CDR1 and CDR2 sequences are SGHNT and YYREEE (reference sequence). The ends lost 6 bases at V and 5 bases at J; junction bases unmatched: 12. The specimen was lung tumor tissue. This clonotype was obtained from a man aged 25 to 45 with non-small cell lung cancer. This chain joins TRBV5-4 and TRBJ2-5; 11 nucleotides agree with TRBD2. The DNA of the CDR3 is TGTGCCAGCATGAGGGGTAGCGGGAGGGCCTGGGAGACCCAGTACTTC. Its protein is CASMRGSGRAWETQYF.